The T cell receptor beta chain under discussion was sequenced for a study of T-cell reconstitution after alpha-beta-depleted transplantation in children. Study conclusions and caveats: By one year post-transplant, T-cell counts and diversity largely arose from T cells that were newly produced. Surviving recipient cells, namely T cells and thymic progenitors, were the source of high day-60 TCRbeta diversity in some patients. Roughly two months post-transplant, alpha-beta T cells reportedly originated from several hundred graft clones that had expanded.

V dropped 0 bases and J dropped 0; count of bases not matched to a gene: 5. Germline V gene data show CDR1 as DFQATT and CDR2 as SNEGSKA (reference sequence). This CDR3 is built from 15 residues. During its preparation, the TCRbeta library received unique molecular identifiers. TCRdb re-derived calls from the PCR reads in MiXCR, one entry per CDR3 protein. The top ten clones hold around 30% of a sample with some 460,000 distinct CDR3 sequences, about 16% of them seen once. This clonotype was detected a few times. Its antigen remains unknown. The receptor's source is a boy in the first two years of life who had a stem cell transplant for Wiskott-Aldrich syndrome, so the T cells may come from the graft donor. The chain uses TRBV20-1 and TRBJ2-7, with 7 nucleotides matching TRBD1. Sequenced here: PBMCs, mostly from graft donor cells, sampled 360 days after TCRalphabeta/CD19-depleted stem cell transplant. CDR3: CSARELRTGSYEQYF. DNA for the CDR3: TGCAGTGCTAGAGAACTCAGGACAGGCTCCTACGAGCAGTACTTC.